This passage covers 24 T cell receptor beta chains from one sample sequenced in a study of PD-1 blockade in mismatch repair-deficient tumors. Here immunoSEQ multiplex PCR was the method, and the copy in TCRdb shows in-frame clones only, minus some. Altogether 100,000 or so clones are present, 82% being singletons, with the ten largest covering around 6.5%. Sequencing used peripheral blood, obtained 36 weeks after starting pembrolizumab. The receptor source for this set is an adult with mismatch repair-deficient cancer.

This clone was counted only a few times. The chain joins TRBV2 to TRBJ1-4; D gene uncertain. V dropped 0 bases and J dropped 10 bases, with 6 bases sitting between them. CDR1 SNHLY and CDR2 FYNNEI come from the germline V gene. The CDR3 is made up of 12 amino acids. CDR3 sequence reads: CASSEAHGKLFF. Written as DNA, the CDR3 is TGTGCCAGCAGTGAAGCGCACGGAAAACTGTTTTTT.

This clone was seen once. The V gene is TRBV11-3, the J gene TRBJ2-5, with a possible D match to TRBD1 (5 bases). V was pared by 1 base and J by 1 base, with 10 bases between. Per the germline V gene, CDR1 is SGHNT and CDR2 is YENEEA. This CDR3 is built from 15 residues. DNA for the CDR3: TGTGCCAGCAGCTTAGGGGGCCCCGGCCAAGAGACCCAGTACTTC. It specifies CASSLGGPGQETQYF.

The gene calls are TRBV5-1 and TRBJ2-3, with TRBD2 matching over 7 bases. Per germline, CDR1 SGHRS and CDR2 YFSETQ. After removal of 4 bases from V and 0 bases from J, the junction contained 8 bases not matched to a gene. This CDR3 is built from 16 residues. Here the CDR3 reads CASSQGAGASTDTQYF. The DNA for the CDR3 is TGCGCCAGCAGCCAGGGCGCGGGAGCGAGCACAGATACGCAGTATTTT. The whole variable domain, remainder taken from reference TRBV5-1 and TRBJ2-3, is KAGVTQTPRYLIKTRGQQVTLSCSPISGHRSVSWYQQTPGQGLQFLFEYFSETQRNKGNFPGRFSGRQFSNSRSEMNVSTLELGDSALYLCASSQGAGASTDTQYFGPGTRLTVL.

The rearrangement joins TRBV7-3 to TRBJ1-1, with D tentatively TRBD1 (6 bases). The germline V gene has CDR1 SGHTA and CDR2 FQGTGA. The CDR3 is made up of 14 amino acids. Trimming removed 1 base at V and 5 bases at J, with 11 bases between. CDR3 DNA: TGTGCCAGCAGCTTAATTGGGGGGCAGACTGAAGCTTTCTTT. It encodes CASSLIGGQTEAFF.

The chain combines TRBV19 with TRBJ1-2; D ambiguous. Looked up from germline, CDR1 is LNHDA and CDR2 is SQIVND (reference sequence). This CDR3 spans 14 amino acids. Between the trimmed V and J ends, which lost 6 bases and 3 bases, there was a span of 14 bases. The CDR3 DNA sequence: TGTGCCAGTAGCACCCAAGGCTTGCACTATGGCTACACCTTC. It translates to CASSTQGLHYGYTF.

The CDR3 reads CASSLEAGGNQPQHF. The DNA of the CDR3 is TGTGCCAGCAGTTTAGAGGCAGGAGGGAATCAGCCCCAGCATTTT. This chain uses TRBV27 with TRBJ1-5; D is ambiguous. The CDR3 totals 15 residues. Germline loops: CDR1 MNHEY, CDR2 SMNVEV (reference sequence). The germline V and J ends were trimmed by 2 bases and 4 bases, with 12 bases remaining between them.

A single count supports this clone. The CDR3 spells CASSLPYRGFYEQYF. The CDR3 DNA sequence: TGTGCCAGCAGCTTACCGTACAGGGGATTCTACGAGCAGTACTTC. This rearrangement joins TRBV11-2 to TRBJ2-7, with 7 bases matching TRBD1. Germline CDR1 is SGHAT and CDR2 is FQNNGV. V lost 2 bases, J lost 3 bases, and 7 bases stayed unmatched. The CDR3 consists of 15 residues.

DNA of the CDR3: TGTGCCAGTAGTATAATGGGACAGGCCTCCTGGGCAAACACCATATATTTT. It specifies CASSIMGQASWANTIYF. V usage is TRBV19 and J usage is TRBJ1-3, with 8 bases that match TRBD1. V was pared by 2 bases and J by 6 bases, with 12 bases of the junction left unmatched. The CDR3 extends over 17 amino acids. Germline V lookup: CDR1 LNHDA, CDR2 SQIVND (reference sequence). Supplemented by reference TRBV19 and TRBJ1-3, the full variable domain reads DGGITQSPKYLFRKEGQNVTLSCEQNLNHDAMYWYRQDPGQGLRLIYYSQIVNDFQKGDIAEGYSVSREKKESFPLTVTSAQKNPTAFYLCASSIMGQASWANTIYFGEGSWLTVV.

The gene calls are TRBV11-2 and TRBJ2-5; TRBD2 matches at 8 bases. Germline V gene sequence: CDR1 SGHAT, CDR2 FQNNGV. V trimming: 5 bases; J trimming: 1 base; junction bases outside the gene matches: 6. There are 15 residues in the CDR3. The CDR3 DNA follows: TGTGCCAGCAGCAAGCGGGGGCAGAGCCAAGAGACCCAGTACTTC. Translated: CASSKRGQSQETQYF.

This clone was seen a few times. The chain employs TRBV29-1 and TRBJ1-2, with D possibly being TRBD1 (6 bases). The V gene's germline CDR1 is SQVTM and CDR2 ANQGSEA. This CDR3 has 11 amino acids. V was trimmed by 1 base and J by 9 bases, leaving 9 bases between them. The CDR3 nucleotides read TGCAGCGTTGAAGGGCAGGGGAGCTACACCTTC. Translation gives CSVEGQGSYTF.

The chain links TRBV27 to TRBJ2-7; D may be TRBD2 (5 bases). Germline lookup yields CDR1 MNHEY and CDR2 SMNVEV (reference sequence). CDR3 length: 14 amino acids. V was cut by 3 bases and J by 4 bases, with 13 bases left in between. The CDR3 reads CASSFQRTSYEQYF. The CDR3, as DNA: TGTGCCAGCAGTTTCCAACGGACTTCGTACGAGCAGTACTTC.

This chain joins TRBV2 and TRBJ1-2; D not resolved. The CDR3 length is 13 residues. V was shortened by 6 bases and J by 7 bases, with 15 bases between the two germline ends. CDR1 is SNHLY and CDR2 is FYNNEI in the germline V gene. The CDR3 DNA follows: TGTGCCAGCAGCGCGGGGAGCGTGGCTGGCTACACCTTC. It codes for CASSAGSVAGYTF.

V usage is TRBV6-5 and J usage is TRBJ1-3; no reliable D call. CDR1 and CDR2 (germline): MNHEY, SVGAGI. The length of the CDR3 is 14 residues. Trimming cost V 0 bases and J 4 bases, with 7 bases left between them. The CDR3 region has the DNA TGTGCCAGCAGTTACTCGGCAGGAGGAAACACCATATATTTT. Its protein is CASSYSAGGNTIYF.

This clone was detected only once. CDR3 sequence: CASSEGRRRQGALGYGYTF. In nucleotides, the CDR3 is TGTGCCAGCAGTGAAGGTAGAAGGCGACAGGGGGCTCTCGGCTATGGCTACACCTTC. The rearrangement links TRBV6-1 to TRBJ1-2, with 10 bases that match TRBD1. Germline V lookup: CDR1 MNHNS, CDR2 SASEGT. CDR3 length: 19 residues. The V and J ends lost 1 base and 4 bases, in that order; junction bases with no gene match: 15.

V usage is TRBV30 and J usage is TRBJ1-5; D is ambiguous. This CDR3 is 14 amino acids long. Germline CDR1 reads GTSNPN; CDR2 reads SVGIG (reference sequence). The V and J ends lost 0 bases and 2 bases respectively, with 8 bases between them. This chain's CDR3 is CAWSVGTGNQPQHF. The CDR3, as DNA: TGTGCCTGGAGTGTTGGAACAGGCAATCAGCCCCAGCATTTT.

This chain links TRBV21-1 with TRBJ2-1; no check of the table's D call, TRBD2, against the DNA was made. TRBV21-1 is termed a pseudogene. The CDR3 loop spans 17 amino acids. The CDR3 DNA reads TGTGCCAGCAGCAACTTGGTTAGCGGGAGGTCCTACAATGAGCAGTTCTTC. Encoded protein: CASSNLVSGRSYNEQFF.

The chain uses TRBV6-5 and TRBJ2-5, with D possibly matching TRBD1 (5 bases). CDR3 length equals 13 residues. Looked up from germline, CDR1 is MNHEY and CDR2 is SVGAGI. Trimming left V 4 bases short and J 5 bases short, with 11 bases between. CDR3: CASSLGPGETQYF. The CDR3 DNA reads as TGTGCCAGCAGTTTAGGGCCAGGGGAGACCCAGTACTTC.

This clone showed up just a few times. The chain carries TRBV7-3 and TRBJ2-1; D might be TRBD2 (6 bases). CDR1 SGHTA and CDR2 FQGTGA come from the germline V gene. The CDR3 extends over 15 amino acids. V lost 5 bases and J lost 1, with 12 bases in between. The CDR3 here is CASSPRDLSYNEQFF. The CDR3 nucleotides are TGTGCCAGCAGCCCACGGGACTTATCCTACAATGAGCAGTTCTTC.

This rearrangement joins TRBV5-1 to TRBJ2-5; 10 bases map to TRBD2. This CDR3 has 15 residues. The germline gives CDR1 SGHRS, CDR2 YFSETQ. J was trimmed by 5 bases and V by 4 bases; bases with no gene match: 8. CDR3 sequence reads: CASSPGLAGVETQYF. The CDR3 coding sequence is TGCGCCAGCAGCCCGGGGCTAGCGGGAGTTGAGACCCAGTACTTC.

The chain carries TRBV19 and TRBJ1-1, with 7 positions matching TRBD1. The CDR3 is 14 amino acids. CDR1 LNHDA and CDR2 SQIVND come from the germline V gene (reference sequence). V dropped 5 bases and J dropped 4; count of bases not matched to a gene: 7. The CDR3, as DNA: TGTGCCAGTAGTCTAGGGGGCGCCCTCACTGAAGCTTTCTTT. It encodes CASSLGGALTEAFF.

This clone showed up just once. Here the CDR3 reads CASSYSASGEQYF. The DNA for the CDR3 is TGTGCCAGCAGTTACTCGGCATCAGGCGAGCAGTACTTC. The genes are TRBV6-5 and TRBJ2-7, with D uncertain. The V and J ends lost 0 bases and 6 bases respectively, with 9 bases between them. The CDR3 contains 13 residues. The germline V gene encodes CDR1 MNHEY and CDR2 SVGAGI.

The V gene is TRBV7-8, the J gene TRBJ2-7, with D tentatively TRBD1 (5 bases). V dropped 4 bases and J dropped 13 bases, with 17 bases sitting between them. Germline values: CDR1 SGHVS, CDR2 FQNEAQ. The CDR3 spans 12 residues. This chain's CDR3 is CASSSVDWGLYF. Written as DNA, the CDR3 is TGTGCCAGCAGCTCCGTCGACTGGGGCCTTTACTTC.

This sequence joins TRBV5-6 and TRBJ2-7; 9 positions match TRBD2. The V segment lost 0 bases and the J segment 4 bases; nucleotides outside the gene matches: 5. CDR1 SGHDT and CDR2 YYEEEE come from the germline V gene. This CDR3 spans 15 amino acids. CDR3 region: CASSLDPSGTYEQYF. The CDR3 DNA sequence: TGTGCCAGCAGCTTGGATCCTAGCGGGACGTACGAGCAGTACTTC.

The CDR3 nucleotides read TGTGCCAGCAGCTTTAGGCGGGCCTCCTACAATGAGCAGTTCTTC. Translated: CASSFRRASYNEQFF. The rearrangement uses TRBV7-6 and TRBJ2-1, with a weak D call TRBD2 (5 bases). The CDR3 loop spans 15 amino acids. The germline V gene has CDR1 SGHVS and CDR2 FNYEAQ. V was clipped by 3 bases and J by 0 bases, with 9 bases between them.